This T cell receptor beta chain was captured by sequencing in a study of T cells in Graves' hyperthyroidism and ophthalmopathy. Amplified regions were TCR beta CDR3 sequences from RNA transcripts. A set of HTBI primers served as the primers for a first-round RT-PCR of the TCR CDR3. Using its own MiXCR run on the multiplex PCR reads, TCRdb lists one record per CDR3 protein. The sample has some 600,000 distinct CDR3 sequences; approximately 15% are singletons. This clonotype was detected only a few times. This CDR3 contains 16 residues. V was trimmed by 0 bases and J by 0 bases, leaving 11 bases between them. Germline-derived CDR1 and CDR2 are SGHRS and YFSETQ.

This clonotype was sampled from a young woman with Graves' hyperthyroidism that later progressed to Graves' ophthalmopathy. What was sequenced was blood. The chain employs TRBV5-1 and TRBJ2-3, with a weak D call TRBD2 (6 bases). The CDR3 loop reads CASSLVEGLSTDTQYF. The CDR3 bases are TGCGCCAGCAGCTTGGTTGAGGGACTTAGCACAGATACGCAGTATTTT.